This T cell receptor (beta chain) came from a study of CD8 T cells in ankylosing spondylitis. In this sample, this clonotype turned up a few times. What it binds is unknown. By quantitative 5'-RACE with molecular barcodes, the TCR beta libraries were made. TCRdb independently ran MiXCR on the 5' RACE reads; one entry per CDR3 protein. The table includes hundreds of thousands of distinct CDR3 sequences, about an eighth detected once. Looked up from germline, CDR1 is KGHSH and CDR2 is LQKENI. V was clipped by 5 bases and J by 1 base; unmatched bases: 8. The CDR3 runs to 16 residues. Study-wide points: A number of the motif variants had already been described in reactive arthritis synovial fluid and blood. Typical of ankylosing spondylitis blood, it appeared, was a TCR beta motif of eight highly homologous variants. The authors reported significant enrichment of disease-linked clones in matched ankylosing spondylitis synovial fluid.

This TCR came from a male donor with ankylosing spondylitis. The chain recombines TRBV18 with TRBJ1-2, with TRBD1 identical over 9 bases. Specimen: blood, either unsorted or a sorted T cell fraction (not recorded which). The CDR3 here is CASSSYGQGNNYGYTF. In DNA form, the CDR3 reads TGTGCCAGCTCATCTTACGGACAGGGGAATAACTATGGCTACACCTTC.